The T cell receptor (beta chain) under discussion was sequenced for a study of T cell repertoires in cytomegalovirus infection. The CDR3 runs to 14 residues. Per the germline V gene, CDR1 is LNHNV and CDR2 is YYDKDF (reference sequence). V lost 7 bases, J lost 1 base, and 12 bases lay in between. TCRdb used MiXCR to reprocess the reads, holding one entry per CDR3 protein. The table records hundreds of thousands of distinct CDR3 sequences, 30% to 35% of them present only once. A remark on this clonotype: No antigen is known for it.

The rearrangement joins TRBV15 to TRBJ2-3; D could derive from TRBD1 or TRBD2 (7 bases each). The TCR was taken from a human donor in good health (CMV status not recorded). Some clones in this sample may be carry-over from other donors' samples. Sequencing used cultured PBMCs, obtained from culture after CMV antigen stimulation. The CDR3 DNA follows: TGTGCCACCAAGCCAGGGGGGGGCACAGATACGCAGTATTTT. Translating it yields CATKPGGGTDTQYF.